These 26 T cell receptor beta chains were all obtained from the same sample, sequenced in a study of tissue T cells after allogeneic stem cell transplantation (dated by TCRdb to the early 2020s). The time point label here, explained by the study, means: mouse harvest day 14 after allogeneic transplant. Each mouse graft, delivered by tail vein injection, combined 10^6 splenic CD5+ T cells with 10^7 T-cell-depleted bone marrow cells. Library construction relied on the immunoSEQ multiplex PCR assay. TCRdb stores this immuneACCESS table with in-frame sequences only. Part of the clones is absent; in the studies checked, under half of the shortfall reflects unresolved V genes, and no reason is known for the rest. The sample includes roughly 800 clones, with 50% to 65% observed a single time. The ten largest clonotypes hold 42% of the sample. Sequencing was carried out using spleen. The receptors were sampled from a female BALB/c mouse given C57BL/6 T cells with graft-versus-host disease after an allogeneic hematopoietic cell transplant.

Details on this clone: Genes and germline come from the mouse. With the read ending 1 residue before the CDR3 end, the germline J gene is used to fill in that end. The V and J genes are TRBV19 and TRBJ2-5; 7 bases align to TRBD2. The CDR3 runs to 12 residues. CDR1 and CDR2 (germline): FNHDT, SITEND (reference sequence). Trimming at V came to 7 bases and at J to 11 bases, leaving 10 bases not matched to a gene. The part of the CDR3 DNA that was read is TGTGCCAGCCGCGACTGGGCATATGACCAGTAC. It specifies CASRDWAYDQY. The complete CDR3 sequence is CASRDWAYDQYF.

Concerning this clone: Gene names and germline match the mouse. From the germline J gene comes the end of the CDR3, since the read stops 1 residue before it. The chain joins TRBV22 to TRBJ2-2; the listed D gene, TRBD2, was not tested against the DNA. TRBV22 is an annotated pseudogene. This CDR3 contains 15 residues. CDR3 residues: CASSCGGADTGQLYF. The covered CDR3 bases are TGTGCCAGCAGTTGTGGGGGGGCGGACACCGGGCAGCTCTAC.

Notes on this clone: Genes here carry mouse names. The read ends 1 residue early relative to the CDR3; the germline J gene fills the gap. The J gene is TRBJ1-1, the V gene TRBV26; D not resolved. V lost 4 bases and J 0 bases, leaving 9 bases between the germline ends. The germline V gene has CDR1 KGHPV and CDR2 FQNQEV (reference sequence). CDR3 length: 14 residues. Incomplete CDR3 DNA: TGTGCCAGCAGTCCGACACATGCAAACACAGAAGTCTTC. Protein: CASSPTHANTEVF. The CDR3 as a whole reads CASSPTHANTEVFF.

About this clone itself: Genes and germline come from the mouse. The CDR3 end lies 1 residue beyond the end of the read and is filled in from the germline J gene. The V gene is TRBV17, the J gene TRBJ1-1; a weak D match, TRBD1 (5 bases). Germline CDR1 reads MNHDT; CDR2 reads YYDKIL. CDR3 size: 13 residues. V was shortened by 6 bases and J by 1 base, with 9 bases between the two germline ends. CDR3 residues: CASRQGWNTEVFF. CDR3 DNA (partial): TGTGCTAGCAGGCAGGGATGGAACACAGAAGTCTTC.

To note about this clone: The gene names here belong to mouse. The read falls 1 residue short of the CDR3 end, and the missing part is taken from the germline J gene. The rearrangement uses TRBV26 and TRBJ1-1; 7 nucleotides agree with TRBD1. Germline V gene sequence: CDR1 KGHPV, CDR2 FQNQEV (reference sequence). The CDR3 loop spans 14 amino acids. V shed 6 bases, J shed 1 base, and the junction held 5 bases outside the gene matches. CDR3 DNA, as far as it was read: TGTGCCAGCAGAGGGACAGTCCGAAACACAGAAGTCTTC. Translated, it gives CASRGTVRNTEVF. From start to end, the CDR3 is CASRGTVRNTEVFF.

Sample share makes this clone large. Gene and germline names: mouse. The read gets to within 1 residue of the CDR3 end, and the germline J gene fills in the rest. The chain joins TRBV12-2 to TRBJ2-2, with 10 nucleotides matching TRBD1. The CDR3 spans 15 residues. In germline, CDR1 is SGHLS, CDR2 HYDKME. V lost 2 bases to trimming and J lost 4 bases; unmatched junction nucleotides: 3. CDR3 region: CASSPTGGGTGQLYF. Partial CDR3 DNA: TGTGCCAGCTCTCCGACAGGGGGCGGCACCGGGCAGCTCTAC. The entire variable domain, with the rest obtained from reference TRBV12-2 and TRBJ2-2, is as follows: NSGVVQSPRYIIKGKGERSILKCIPISGHLSVAWYQQTQGQELKFFIQHYDKMERDKGNLPSRFSVQQFDDYHSEMNMSALELEDSAVYFCASSPTGGGTGQLYFGEGSKLTVL.

This clone appeared a few times. Here the gene names and germline are mouse. The sequenced fragment ends 1 residue before the CDR3 boundary, so the rest is inferred from the germline J gene. V gene TRBV3 combines with J gene TRBJ2-7, with 13 nucleotides matching TRBD2. This CDR3 contains 14 residues. Germline V gene sequence: CDR1 SNHLY, CDR2 FYNGKV (reference sequence). Trimming removed 5 bases from V and 7 bases from J; junction bases left unmatched: 5. The CDR3 spells CASSAGLGGREQYF. Incomplete CDR3 DNA: TGTGCCAGCAGCGCGGGACTGGGGGGGAGGGAACAGTAC.

Note on this clone: Gene names are the mouse ones. The read terminates 1 residue ahead of where the CDR3 ends, so the germline J gene completes it. V is TRBV1 and J is TRBJ2-5; TRBD2 matches at 12 bases. Germline CDR1 and CDR2: NSQYPW and LRSPGD (reference sequence). J was trimmed by 2 bases and V by 4 bases; bases with no gene match: 1. CDR3 length: 15 amino acids. The CDR3 sequence is CTCSGLGGLQDTQYF. Incomplete CDR3 DNA: TGCACCTGCAGTGGACTGGGGGGGCTCCAAGACACCCAGTAC.

Points on this clone: Here the gene names and germline are mouse. The read is 1 residue too short to cover the CDR3 end, so that end is filled in from the germline J gene. This chain uses TRBV20 with TRBJ2-5, with D unresolved. The CDR3 consists of 13 residues. Germline-derived CDR1 and CDR2 are GFQATS and STVNSAI. Trimming removed 0 bases at V and 4 bases at J, with 8 bases between. This chain's CDR3 is CGARDEWKDTQYF. CDR3 DNA (partial): TGTGGTGCTAGGGATGAGTGGAAAGACACCCAGTAC.

In the case of this clone: Each gene name is a mouse one. CDR3 protein: CASSLGDWGFEQYF. CDR3 bases read: TGTGCCAGCTCTCTCGGGGACTGGGGGTTTGAACAGTAC. This sequence joins TRBV12-1 and TRBJ2-7, with 11 nucleotides matching TRBD2. The CDR3 extends 1 residue past the end of the read, so its final part is completed from the germline J gene. This CDR3 is built from 14 residues. Germline V gene lookup returns CDR1 SGHSN and CDR2 HYEKVE. V was clipped by 0 bases and J by 6 bases; unmatched bases: 3.

Concerning this clone: Gene names and germline match the mouse. Sequencing ends 1 residue short of the CDR3 end; the germline J gene provides the rest. The chain has TRBV5 and TRBJ2-5; D not resolved. Germline V lookup: CDR1 LGHNA, CDR2 YNLKQL (reference sequence). The CDR3 sequence is 13 residues long. V lost 3 bases and J lost 6, with 10 bases in between. Incomplete CDR3 DNA: TGTGCCAGCAGCCAGGGGTGGCTGGACACCCAGTAC. Translated, it gives CASSQGWLDTQY. The CDR3 in full is CASSQGWLDTQYF.

About this clone: The gene names here belong to mouse. The read terminates 1 residue before the CDR3 end, so the remaining end is supplied by the germline J gene. The chain recombines TRBV12-1 with TRBJ2-7; TRBD2 agrees at 9 bases. This CDR3 spans 14 amino acids. The trim removed 3 bases at V and 3 bases at J, leaving 5 bases unmatched. CDR1 and CDR2 (germline): SGHSN, HYEKVE. CDR3 in amino acids: CASSFGTGNYEQYF. The sequenced CDR3 bases are TGTGCCAGCTCTTTCGGGACTGGGAACTATGAACAGTAC.

On this clone: Gene names are the mouse ones. The read stops 1 residue short of the end of the CDR3; the missing end is completed from the germline J gene. The V call is TRBV5, the J call TRBJ2-5; 8 bases fit TRBD2. Germline-derived CDR1 and CDR2 are LGHNA and YNLKQL (reference sequence). This CDR3 region has 13 residues. V was pared by 2 bases and J by 6 bases, with 1 base of the junction left unmatched. The covered CDR3 bases are TGTGCCAGCAGCCAATTGGGGGGGGACACCCAGTAC. Its translation: CASSQLGGDTQY. The entire CDR3 protein is CASSQLGGDTQYF.

Sample share makes this clone hyperexpanded. Mouse names are used for the genes. The read ends 1 residue early relative to the CDR3; the germline J gene fills the gap. The same CDR3 is also encoded by other DNA sequences in this sample. The chain uses TRBV13-3 and TRBJ2-7; D perhaps matches TRBD1 (5 bases). This CDR3 spans 11 amino acids. Trimming stripped 9 bases from V and 4 bases from J, with 11 bases between. Germline V gene sequence: CDR1 NNHDY, CDR2 SYVADS. The part of the CDR3 DNA that was read is TGTGCCACAGAAGGGGTTTATGAACAGTAC. This gives the protein CATEGVYEQY. The full CDR3 sequence reads CATEGVYEQYF.

The sample holds a few counts of this clone. Any gene name here is a mouse gene name. The read gets to within 1 residue of the CDR3 end, and the germline J gene fills in the rest. The chain has TRBV1 and TRBJ2-2; D is perhaps TRBD1 (7 bases). Deletions cut 3 bases from V and 4 bases from J, with 12 bases between. The CDR3 is 15 residues long. Germline-derived CDR1 and CDR2 are NSQYPW and LRSPGD (reference sequence). The CDR3 loop reads CTCSAPGGSTGQLYF. CDR3 DNA (partial): TGCACCTGCAGTGCCCCAGGGGGGAGCACCGGGCAGCTCTAC. Filled out from reference TRBV1 and TRBJ2-2, the complete variable domain reads VTLLEQNPRWRLVPRGQAVNLRCILKNSQYPWMSWYQQDLQKQLQWLFTLRSPGDKEVKSLPGADYLATRVTDTELRLQVANMSQGRTLYCTCSAPGGSTGQLYFGEGSKLTVL.

About this clone itself: Gene and germline names: mouse. The read ends 1 residue shy of where the CDR3 ends; the end is completed using the germline J gene. The rearrangement uses TRBV20 and TRBJ2-3; TRBD2 matches at 8 bases. Germline CDR1 and CDR2: GFQATS and STVNSAI. The CDR3 loop spans 15 amino acids. The trim removed 0 bases at V and 0 bases at J, leaving 2 bases unmatched. The part of the CDR3 DNA that was read is TGTGGTGCTAGGGACTGGGGGGCGAGTGCAGAAACGCTGTAT. Its translation is CGARDWGASAETLY. The complete CDR3 protein is CGARDWGASAETLYF.

Judged by abundance, this clone is large. Gene and germline names: mouse. The read ends 1 residue shy of where the CDR3 ends; the end is completed using the germline J gene. The chain employs TRBV5 and TRBJ2-7; TRBD1 aligns across 8 bases. The germline V gene encodes CDR1 LGHNA and CDR2 YNLKQL (reference sequence). Trimming took 0 bases from V and 4 from J; bases not matched to a gene: 2. CDR3 size: 14 residues. The covered CDR3 bases are TGTGCCAGCAGCCAAGAGCAGGGGGCTTATGAACAGTAC. Amino acids: CASSQEQGAYEQY. The full-length CDR3 reads as CASSQEQGAYEQYF.

By frequency in the sample, this clone is large. Gene labels here are mouse ones. From the germline J gene comes the end of the CDR3, since the read stops 1 residue before it. This chain links TRBV26 with TRBJ2-7, with 8 bases aligning to TRBD2. Looked up from germline, CDR1 is KGHPV and CDR2 is FQNQEV (reference sequence). The CDR3 is 11 amino acids. J gave up 6 bases and V 6 bases, and 1 base lay outside the gene matches. CDR3 region: CASSDWGEQYF. The CDR3 bases that were read are TGTGCCAGCAGCGACTGGGGTGAACAGTAC. Complete variable domain (other parts from reference TRBV26 and TRBJ2-7): NSKVIQTPRYLVKGQGQKAKMRCIPEKGHPVVFWYQQNKNNEFKFLINFQNQEVLQQIDMTEKRFSAECPSNSPCSLEIQSSEAGDSALYLCASSDWGEQYFGPGTRLTVL.

To note about this clone: Germline and genes here are mouse. The read terminates 1 residue ahead of where the CDR3 ends, so the germline J gene completes it. The rearrangement joins TRBV5 to TRBJ2-7, with D possibly TRBD2 on 5 matching bases. Germline V gene data show CDR1 as LGHNA and CDR2 as YNLKQL (reference sequence). The V end was cut by 0 bases, the J end by 2 bases, with 8 bases between. The CDR3 runs 14 residues. The covered CDR3 bases are TGTGCCAGCAGCCAAGATCCTGGGACCTATGAACAGTAC. Translating it yields CASSQDPGTYEQY. The CDR3 in its entirety is CASSQDPGTYEQYF.

About this clone: All gene names here are mouse names. The missing CDR3 end, 1 residue past where the read stops, is filled in from the germline J gene. The J gene is TRBJ1-5, the V gene TRBV1; 9 bases are a match to TRBD1. CDR1 is NSQYPW, CDR2 LRSPGD, per germline (reference sequence). This CDR3 has 14 amino acids. Trimming removed 2 bases from V and 5 bases from J; junction bases left unmatched: 1. The covered CDR3 bases are TGCACCTGCAGTGCAAGGGACAGGGACCAGGCTCCGCTT. Translation: CTCSARDRDQAPL. The CDR3, in full, reads CTCSARDRDQAPLF.

In regard to this clone: Germline and genes here are mouse. The CDR3 goes on 1 residue after the read ends, and that part is filled in from the germline J gene. V gene TRBV13-2 combines with J gene TRBJ2-1; 10 positions agree with TRBD2. Germline CDR1 is NNHNN and CDR2 is SYGAGS (reference sequence). The V and J ends lost 3 bases and 1 base, in that order; junction bases with no gene match: 4. This CDR3 spans 16 amino acids. The CDR3 is CASGVDWGANYAEQFF. Incomplete CDR3 DNA: TGTGCCAGCGGTGTCGACTGGGGGGCGAACTATGCTGAGCAGTTC.

Notes on this clone: Gene names follow the mouse nomenclature. The DNA ends 1 residue before the CDR3 does, and the rest of the CDR3 is filled in from the germline J gene. This chain links TRBV1 with TRBJ1-3, with 9 positions matching TRBD1. V lost 3 bases and J lost 0; bases outside the gene matches: 3. CDR1 NSQYPW and CDR2 LRSPGD come from the germline V gene (reference sequence). The CDR3 has 16 residues. CDR3 amino acids: CTCSAGQGNSGNTLYF. The sequenced part of the CDR3 DNA is TGCACCTGCAGTGCGGGACAGGGTAATTCTGGAAATACGCTCTAT.

This clone is large within its sample. Mouse names are used for the genes. The observed sequence ends 1 residue before the CDR3 terminus, with the missing tail filled in from the germline J gene. This chain joins TRBV29 and TRBJ1-5, with D possibly being TRBD1 (5 bases). The ends were cut back, 2 bases at V and 9 bases at J, with 8 bases in the middle. CDR1 and CDR2 (germline): MSHET, SYDVDS. The CDR3 totals 12 residues. CDR3 loop: CASSLEGWAPLF. The covered CDR3 bases are TGTGCTAGCAGTTTAGAGGGGTGGGCTCCGCTT.

Worth noting for this clone: Gene names denote mouse genes. The CDR3 goes on 1 residue after the read ends, and that part is filled in from the germline J gene. The chain combines TRBV13-2 with TRBJ1-1; TRBD1 matches 8 bases. CDR3 size: 12 residues. Germline V gives CDR1 NNHNN, CDR2 SYGAGS (reference sequence). The ends lost 2 bases at V and 6 bases at J; junction bases unmatched: 0. This CDR3 reads CASGETGAEVFF. The DNA read from the CDR3 is TGTGCCAGCGGTGAGACAGGGGCAGAAGTCTTC.

There are a few counts of this clone. The listed genes are named as in mouse. The CDR3 protein is CASSSLGSQNTLYF. The part of the CDR3 DNA that was read is TGTGCCAGCAGCTCACTGGGTAGTCAAAACACCTTGTAC. V and J are TRBV3 and TRBJ2-4; D is perhaps TRBD2 (6 bases). The CDR3 is cut off 1 residue early in the read; its end comes from the germline J gene. V was pared by 4 bases and J by 0 bases, with 8 bases between. CDR3 length: 14 amino acids. The germline V gene encodes CDR1 SNHLY and CDR2 FYNGKV (reference sequence).

In the case of this clone: The gene symbols are mouse symbols. The CDR3 is cut off 1 residue early in the read; its end comes from the germline J gene. The chain uses TRBV5 and TRBJ2-1, with D perhaps TRBD1 (6 bases). Trimming shortened V by 0 bases and J by 5 bases, and 8 bases separated the two germline ends. The CDR3 has 14 residues. Germline V CDR1 and CDR2: LGHNA, YNLKQL (reference sequence). CDR3 DNA (partial): TGTGCCAGCAGCCAAGAATACAGGGATGCTGAGCAGTTC. Translated, it gives CASSQEYRDAEQF. In full, the CDR3 reads CASSQEYRDAEQFF.